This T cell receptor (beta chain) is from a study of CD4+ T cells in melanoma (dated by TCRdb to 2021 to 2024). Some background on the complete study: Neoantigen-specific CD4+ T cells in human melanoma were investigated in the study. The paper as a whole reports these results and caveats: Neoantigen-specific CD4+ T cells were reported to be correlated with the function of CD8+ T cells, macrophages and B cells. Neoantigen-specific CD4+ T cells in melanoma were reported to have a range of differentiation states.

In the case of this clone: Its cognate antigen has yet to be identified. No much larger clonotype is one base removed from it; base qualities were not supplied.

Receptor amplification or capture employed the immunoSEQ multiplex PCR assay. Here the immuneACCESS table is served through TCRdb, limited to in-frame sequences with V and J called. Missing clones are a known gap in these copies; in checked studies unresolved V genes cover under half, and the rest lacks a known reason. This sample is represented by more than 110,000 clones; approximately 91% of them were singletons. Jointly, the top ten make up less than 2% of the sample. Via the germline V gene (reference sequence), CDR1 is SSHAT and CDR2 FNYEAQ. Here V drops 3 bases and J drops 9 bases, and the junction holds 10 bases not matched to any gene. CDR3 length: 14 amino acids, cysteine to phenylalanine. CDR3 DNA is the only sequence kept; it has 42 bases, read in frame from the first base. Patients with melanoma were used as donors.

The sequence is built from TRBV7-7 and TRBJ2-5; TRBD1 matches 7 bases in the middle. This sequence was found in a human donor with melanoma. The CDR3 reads CASSLGYDRAPQYF. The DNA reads TGTGCCAGCAGCTTGGGCTACGACAGGGCGCCCCAGTACTTC. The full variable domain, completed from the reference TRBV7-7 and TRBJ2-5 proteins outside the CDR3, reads GAGVSQSPRYKVTKRGQDVTLRCDPISSHATLYWYQQALGQGPEFLTYFNYEAQPDKSGLPSDRFSAERPEGSISTLTIQRTEQRDSAMYRCASSLGYDRAPQYFGPGTRLLVL.